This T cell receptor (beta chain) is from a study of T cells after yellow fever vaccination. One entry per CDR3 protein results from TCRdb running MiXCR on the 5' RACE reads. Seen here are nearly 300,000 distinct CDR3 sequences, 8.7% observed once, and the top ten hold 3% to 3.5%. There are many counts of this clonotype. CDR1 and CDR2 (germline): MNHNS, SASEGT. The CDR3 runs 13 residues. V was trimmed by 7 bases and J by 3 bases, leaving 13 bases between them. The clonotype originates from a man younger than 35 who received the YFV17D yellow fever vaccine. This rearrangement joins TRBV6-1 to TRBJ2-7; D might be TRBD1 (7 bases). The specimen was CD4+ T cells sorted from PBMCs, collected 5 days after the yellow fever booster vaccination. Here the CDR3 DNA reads TGTGCCAGCAAGCGCGGGGACAGCTACGAGCAGTACTTC. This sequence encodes CASKRGDSYEQYF.